Below, one T cell receptor (beta chain) is given with its context. Its target is not known. Profiling relied on immunoSEQ multiplex PCR, and the TCRdb table lists in-frame clones only, not all of them. This repertoire shows roughly 2 million clones, about 94% found once; its top ten account for over 0.1%. This entry comes from a study of shared clonotypes between healthy human individuals. Study findings and constraints: Depth was large, yet rarefaction showed that sorted-subset sequencing was incomplete. With few donors, the genetic and exposure-history diversity represented was limited.

Germline V CDR1 and CDR2: SEHNR, FQNEAQ (reference sequence). Trimming cost V 0 bases and J 9 bases, with 11 bases left between them. The CDR3 totals 14 residues. J is TRBJ2-2 and V is TRBV7-9, with TRBD2 as a possible D gene (6 bases). The TCR sequence derives from a man between 18 and 35 years old in good health. The sequenced sample was naive CD4+ T cells sorted from blood. Subset here: CD45RA+ positively selected. Written as DNA, the CDR3 is TGTGCCAGCAGCTTAGCGGGACTCCCAAGGGAGCTGTTTTTT. It specifies CASSLAGLPRELFF. Full variable domain (rest looked up from reference TRBV7-9 and TRBJ2-2): DTGVSQNPRHKITKRGQNVTFRCDPISEHNRLYWYRQTLGQGPEFLTYFQNEAQLEKSRLLSDRFSAERPKGSFSTLEIQRTEQGDSAMYLCASSLAGLPRELFFGEGSRLTVL.